This is a list of T cell receptor beta chains from one sample in a study of human thymus T cells. The table came from immunoSEQ multiplex PCR; TCRdb's copy has only in-frame clones and leaves some out. Here the sample spans tens of thousands of clones, 85% to 95% being singletons. Specimen: thymus tissue. All receptors come from a girl under three years old with a congenital heart defect but otherwise immunologically healthy. CDR3s include the opening cysteine and the closing phenylalanine or tryptophan. A D gene is named only where the DNA matches it firmly. Where a row states a size, it is once, few, many or the class of an expanded clone; other rows omit it.

D: TRBD1
J: TRBJ1-5
size: NA
V: TRBV7-2
CDR3: CASSSPGTGINQPQHF
DNA: TGTGCCAGCAGCTCACCCGGGACAGGGATCAATCAGCCCCAGCATTTT

D: TRBD1
J: TRBJ1-1
size: NA
V: TRBV28
CDR3: CASSFRGGENTEAFF
DNA: TGTGCCAGCAGTTTTCGAGGGGGCGAAAACACTGAAGCTTTCTTT

D: NA
J: TRBJ2-1
size: NA
V: TRBV27
CDR3: CASSPTISSASSYNEQFF
DNA: TGTGCCAGCAGTCCGACGATCTCTAGCGCAAGCTCCTACAATGAGCAGTTCTTC

D: NA
J: TRBJ2-2
size: NA
V: TRBV19
CDR3: CASTSRGQGANTGELFF
DNA: TGTGCCAGTACCTCTAGGGGCCAAGGAGCGAACACCGGGGAGCTGTTTTTT

D: TRBD1
J: TRBJ1-5
size: NA
V: TRBV18
CDR3: CASSPTPRKEQGPRGNQPQHF
DNA: TGTGCCAGCTCACCAACCCCCCGTAAGGAACAGGGGCCCCGAGGCAATCAGCCCCAGCATTTT

D: NA
J: TRBJ2-3
size: NA
V: TRBV5-1
CDR3: CASTWSHSSSTDTQYF
DNA: TGCGCCAGCACCTGGAGCCACAGTTCTAGCACAGATACGCAGTATTTT

D: TRBD2
J: TRBJ2-2
size: NA
V: TRBV5-1
CDR3: CASSPGASGSSGELFF
DNA: TGCGCCAGCAGTCCAGGGGCTAGCGGGAGTAGCGGGGAGCTGTTTTTT

D: TRBD2
J: TRBJ2-7
size: few
V: TRBV4-3
CDR3: CASSQVSGTPYEQYF
DNA: TGCGCCAGCAGCCAAGTAAGCGGGACGCCCTACGAGCAGTACTTC

D: TRBD1
J: TRBJ1-1
size: NA
V: TRBV4-1
CDR3: CASSRRQGKGTEAFF
DNA: TGCGCCAGCAGCCGACGACAGGGGAAGGGCACTGAAGCTTTCTTT

D: NA
J: TRBJ2-1
size: NA
V: TRBV4-3
CDR3: CASSRRLAHRSYNEQFF
DNA: TGCGCCAGCAGCCGCCGCCTAGCCCACCGCTCCTACAATGAGCAGTTCTTC

D: TRBD2
J: TRBJ2-1
size: NA
V: TRBV2
CDR3: CASSEALLAGANEQFF
DNA: TGTGCCAGCAGTGAAGCGCTTCTAGCGGGAGCCAATGAGCAGTTCTTC

D: NA
J: TRBJ2-5
size: NA
V: TRBV18
CDR3: CASSLPAETQYF
DNA: TGTGCCAGCTCGCTACCGGCGGAGACCCAGTACTTC

D: NA
J: TRBJ2-1
size: NA
V: TRBV27
CDR3: CASSLDGGDYNEQFF
DNA: TGTGCCAGCAGTTTAGACGGAGGTGACTACAATGAGCAGTTCTTC

D: NA
J: TRBJ2-1
size: NA
V: TRBV4-2
CDR3: CASRPDWQGGNEQFF
DNA: TGTGCCAGCAGACCCGACTGGCAAGGGGGGAATGAGCAGTTCTTC

D: NA
J: TRBJ2-7
size: once
V: TRBV28
CDR3: CASSLEPSDSSYEQYF
DNA: TGTGCCAGCAGTTTAGAGCCATCGGACAGCTCCTACGAGCAGTACTTC

D: TRBD2
J: TRBJ2-5
size: once
V: TRBV27
CDR3: CASSLREGETQYF
DNA: TGTGCCAGCAGCCTCAGGGAGGGGGAGACCCAGTACTTC

D: NA
J: TRBJ1-2
size: NA
V: TRBV10-2
CDR3: CAVGSLYGYTF
DNA: TGCGCCGTAGGAAGTCTCTATGGCTACACCTTC

D: NA
J: TRBJ2-1
size: NA
V: TRBV27
CDR3: CASSNRGVDLYEQFF
DNA: TGTGCCAGCAGTAATCGCGGGGTTGACCTTTATGAGCAGTTCTTC

D: TRBD2
J: TRBJ2-7
size: NA
V: TRBV5-1
CDR3: CASSWQPGLADYEQYF
DNA: TGCGCCAGCAGCTGGCAACCGGGACTAGCAGATTACGAGCAGTACTTC

D: NA
J: TRBJ2-7
size: NA
V: TRBV18
CDR3: CASSQSGCYEQYF
DNA: TGTGCCAGCTCACAGTCAGGGTGTTACGAGCAGTACTTC

D: TRBD2
J: TRBJ2-3
size: NA
V: TRBV7-2
CDR3: CASSLPSGRAGGTDTQYF
DNA: TGTGCCAGCAGCTTGCCTAGCGGGAGGGCCGGGGGCACAGATACGCAGTATTTT

D: NA
J: TRBJ1-2
size: NA
V: TRBV10-3
CDR3: CAISGPGPSNYGYTF
DNA: TGTGCCATCAGTGGACCCGGACCCTCTAACTATGGCTACACCTTC

D: TRBD1
J: TRBJ1-1
size: once
V: TRBV28
CDR3: CASSRSPQGETPYEAFF
DNA: TGTGCCAGCAGCCGGTCCCCCCAGGGGGAGACTCCCTATGAAGCTTTCTTT

D: TRBD1
J: TRBJ2-7
size: NA
V: TRBV14
CDR3: CASSQADRVYEQYF
DNA: TGTGCCAGCAGCCAAGCTGACAGGGTATACGAGCAGTACTTC

D: NA
J: TRBJ2-1
size: NA
V: TRBV11-2
CDR3: CASSLSHEQFF
DNA: TGTGCCAGCAGCTTATCGCATGAGCAGTTCTTC

D: TRBD1
J: TRBJ2-1
size: NA
V: TRBV5-6
CDR3: CASSFQGDNEQFF
DNA: TGTGCCAGCAGCTTCCAGGGGGACAATGAGCAGTTCTTC

D: TRBD2
J: TRBJ2-1
size: once
V: TRBV7-2
CDR3: CASSFVAGGRWEQFF
DNA: TGTGCCAGCAGCTTCGTAGCGGGAGGACGTTGGGAGCAGTTCTTC

D: NA
J: TRBJ2-4
size: NA
V: TRBV7-6
CDR3: CASSPLGGIVAKNIQYF
DNA: TGTGCCAGCAGCCCTCTGGGGGGCATTGTAGCCAAAAACATTCAGTACTTC

D: NA
J: TRBJ2-2
size: NA
V: TRBV29-1
CDR3: CSVEVRLGATGELFF
DNA: TGCAGCGTTGAGGTTAGGTTAGGAGCCACCGGGGAGCTGTTTTTT